This record looks at one TCR beta chain sequence and its context. Its antigen is currently unknown. It was with 60 Vbeta and 13 Jbeta primers that the PCR ran. Original processing notes: As a later analysis found, there were 82 million or so unique TCR beta chains, of which approximately 10 million were shared. Assay used: immunoSEQ multiplex PCR; TCRdb lists only in-frame clones, some missing. V and J calls and clone size are as listed in that table; D and trimming were resolved from the DNA. Reported are fewer than 200,000 clones; the ten largest clones contain approximately 6.4%. CDR3 length equals 14 residues. Unmatched junction bases numbered 7, after V lost 4 bases and J lost 5 bases. Germline lookup yields CDR1 SQVTM and CDR2 ANQGSEA. Those who donated were healthy bone marrow donors. These data come from a study of cytomegalovirus exposure and HLA in healthy donors. Findings and limits, study-wide: The authors later linked a missense DCLRE1C variant to TCR beta V- and J-gene trimming. Sequencing likely produced, as an artifact, a cluster of highly shared sequence variants.

The V gene is TRBV29-1, the J gene TRBJ2-1, with TRBD2 matching over 8 bases. The source is a man under 40 in good health and CMV-seronegative. The sample was PBMCs. The CDR3 DNA reads TGCAGCGTTGCAAAGCGGGAGAGAAACAATGAGCAGTTCTTC. Protein: CSVAKRERNNEQFF.